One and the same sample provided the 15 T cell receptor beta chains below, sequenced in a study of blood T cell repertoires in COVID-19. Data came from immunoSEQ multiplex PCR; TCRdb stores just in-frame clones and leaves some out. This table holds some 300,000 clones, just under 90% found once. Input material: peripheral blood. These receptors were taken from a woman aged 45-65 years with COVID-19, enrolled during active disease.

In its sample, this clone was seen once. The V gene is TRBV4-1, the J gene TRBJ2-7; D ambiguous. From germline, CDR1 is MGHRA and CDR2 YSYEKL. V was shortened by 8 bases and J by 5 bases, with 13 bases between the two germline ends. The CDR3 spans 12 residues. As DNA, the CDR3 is TGCGCCAGCGGTGGTAGTCTTCACGAGCAGTACTTC. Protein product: CASGGSLHEQYF.

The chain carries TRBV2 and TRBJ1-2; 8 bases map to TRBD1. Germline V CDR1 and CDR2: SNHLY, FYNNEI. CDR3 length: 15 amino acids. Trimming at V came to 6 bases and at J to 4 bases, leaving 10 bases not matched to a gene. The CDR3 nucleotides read TGTGCCAGCAGCCTGACAGGGGCGCTTATCTATGGCTACACCTTC. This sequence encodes CASSLTGALIYGYTF.

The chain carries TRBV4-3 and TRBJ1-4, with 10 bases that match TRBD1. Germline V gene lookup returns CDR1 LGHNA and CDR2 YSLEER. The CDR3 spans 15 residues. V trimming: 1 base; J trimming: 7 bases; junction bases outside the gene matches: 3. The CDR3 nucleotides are TGCGCCAGCAGCCAAGGGACAGGGGGATTTGAAAAACTGTTTTTT. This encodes CASSQGTGGFEKLFF.

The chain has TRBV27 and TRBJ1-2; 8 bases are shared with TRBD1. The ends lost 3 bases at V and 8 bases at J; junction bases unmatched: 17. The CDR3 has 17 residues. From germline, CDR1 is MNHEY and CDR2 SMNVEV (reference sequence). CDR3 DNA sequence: TGTGCCAGCAGTTTGAGGCGAACAGGGGGACTCTTGGCGGGCTACACCTTC. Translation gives CASSLRRTGGLLAGYTF.

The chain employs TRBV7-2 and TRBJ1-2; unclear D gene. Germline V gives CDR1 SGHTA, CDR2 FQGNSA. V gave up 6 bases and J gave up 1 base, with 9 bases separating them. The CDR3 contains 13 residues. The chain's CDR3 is CASSTAYNYGYTF. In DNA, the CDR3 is TGTGCCAGCAGTACAGCCTATAACTATGGCTACACCTTC.

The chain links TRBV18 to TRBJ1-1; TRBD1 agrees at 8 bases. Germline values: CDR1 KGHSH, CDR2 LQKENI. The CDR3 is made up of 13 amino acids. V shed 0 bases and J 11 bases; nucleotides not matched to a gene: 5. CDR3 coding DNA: TGTGCCAGCTCACCACCTTCCCGGGACAGGGCTTTCTTT. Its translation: CASSPPSRDRAFF.

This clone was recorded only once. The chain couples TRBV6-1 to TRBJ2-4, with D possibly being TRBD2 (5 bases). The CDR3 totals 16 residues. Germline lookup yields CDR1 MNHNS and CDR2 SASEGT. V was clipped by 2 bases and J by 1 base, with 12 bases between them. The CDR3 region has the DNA TGTGCCAGCAGTGAAAGGGCAGGCGGGGCCAAAAACATTCAGTACTTC. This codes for CASSERAGGAKNIQYF.

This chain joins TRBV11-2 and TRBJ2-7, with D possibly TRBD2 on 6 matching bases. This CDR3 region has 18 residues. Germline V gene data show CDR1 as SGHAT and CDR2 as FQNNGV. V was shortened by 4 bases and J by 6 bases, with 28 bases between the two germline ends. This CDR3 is CASSSHLGRLGKRGEQYF. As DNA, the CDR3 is TGTGCCAGCAGCTCCCATCTAGGCCGACTAGGCAAACGGGGCGAGCAGTACTTC.

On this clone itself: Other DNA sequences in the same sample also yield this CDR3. The DNA of the CDR3 is TGTGCCAGCAGATCAGGACAGGGGCGCGATCAGCCCCAGCATTTT. Its translation: CASRSGQGRDQPQHF. This rearrangement joins TRBV6-5 to TRBJ1-5; 9 positions agree with TRBD1. The junction had 8 bases not matched to a gene; V was cut back by 6 bases and J by 5 bases. The CDR3 loop spans 15 amino acids. The germline CDR1 and CDR2 sequences are MNHEY and SVGAGI.

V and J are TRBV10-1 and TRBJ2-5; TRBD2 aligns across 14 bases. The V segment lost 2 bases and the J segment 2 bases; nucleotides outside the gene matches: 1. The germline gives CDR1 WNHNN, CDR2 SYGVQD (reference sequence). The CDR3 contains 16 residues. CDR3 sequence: CASSEGLAGGQETQYF. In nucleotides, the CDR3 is TGCGCCAGCAGTGAGGGACTAGCGGGAGGTCAAGAGACCCAGTACTTC.

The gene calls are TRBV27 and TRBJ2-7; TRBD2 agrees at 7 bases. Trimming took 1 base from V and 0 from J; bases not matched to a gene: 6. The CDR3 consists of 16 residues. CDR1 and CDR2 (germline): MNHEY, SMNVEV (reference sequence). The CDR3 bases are TGTGCCAGCAGTTTATATAGCGGGCTAAGCTCCTACGAGCAGTACTTC. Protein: CASSLYSGLSSYEQYF.

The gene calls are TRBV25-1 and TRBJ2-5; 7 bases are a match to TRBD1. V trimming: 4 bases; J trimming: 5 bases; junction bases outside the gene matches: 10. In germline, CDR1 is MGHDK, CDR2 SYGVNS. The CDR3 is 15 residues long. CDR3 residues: CASSAVTTGTETQYF. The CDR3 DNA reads TGTGCCAGCAGTGCCGTCACGACAGGGACGGAGACCCAGTACTTC.

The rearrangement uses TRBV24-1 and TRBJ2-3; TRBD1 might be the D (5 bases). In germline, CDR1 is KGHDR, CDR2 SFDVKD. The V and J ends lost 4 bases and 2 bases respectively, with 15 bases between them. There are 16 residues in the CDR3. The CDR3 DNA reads TGTGCCACCAGTGACCCGCGACAGAGCTCCACAGATACGCAGTATTTT. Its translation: CATSDPRQSSTDTQYF.

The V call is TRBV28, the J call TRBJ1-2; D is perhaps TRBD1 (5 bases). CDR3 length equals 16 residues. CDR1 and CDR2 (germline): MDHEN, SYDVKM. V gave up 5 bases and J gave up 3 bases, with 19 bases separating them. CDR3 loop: CASSELNARAYYGYTF. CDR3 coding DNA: TGTGCCAGCAGTGAACTAAACGCCAGGGCTTACTATGGCTACACCTTC.

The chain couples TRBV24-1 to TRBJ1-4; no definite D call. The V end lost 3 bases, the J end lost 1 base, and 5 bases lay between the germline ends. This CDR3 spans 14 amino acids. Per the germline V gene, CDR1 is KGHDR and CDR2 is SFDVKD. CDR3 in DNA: TGTGCCACCAGTGATGGCGGAACTAATGAAAAACTGTTTTTT. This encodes CATSDGGTNEKLFF.